Listed below are T cell receptor beta chains from one sample, sequenced in a study of cytomegalovirus exposure and HLA in healthy donors. TCRdb's table, derived via immunoSEQ multiplex PCR, lists solely in-frame clones and lacks some. The data contain 100,000 to 150,000 clones, 76% of them seen just once; the ten biggest clones take up about 1.7%. Sequencing was performed on PBMCs. These receptors originate from a female donor in good health and CMV-seropositive. CDR3s include the opening cysteine and the closing phenylalanine or tryptophan. The order of the fields is clone size, D gene, J gene, V gene, CDR3 DNA, CDR3 protein. D genes are given only for firm matches. The listing skips clone size in some rows; elsewhere it reads once, few, many or a size class.

NA,NA,TRBJ1-2,TRBV7-2,TGTGCCAGCAGCCTGGGGGCGGACTATGGCTACACCTTC,CASSLGADYGYTF
NA,NA,TRBJ2-1,TRBV15,TGTGCCACCAGCAGTAATGAGGGGGCCGGGGGGCAGTTCTTC,CATSSNEGAGGQFF
NA,TRBD2,TRBJ2-1,TRBV28,TGTGCCAGCAGCCGGGGACTAGCGGGGGGGCGTGAGCAGTTCTTC,CASSRGLAGGREQFF
NA,TRBD2,TRBJ2-5,TRBV7-6,TGTGCCAGCAGCTTAGATTCGGCGGGGGGGGAGACCCAGTACTTC,CASSLDSAGGETQYF
NA,TRBD1,TRBJ1-1,TRBV28,TGTGCCAGCAGTTTATCGAAACAGGGGGCTGAAGCTTTCTTT,CASSLSKQGAEAFF
once,NA,TRBJ2-5,TRBV19,TGTGCCAGTAGCTCACAACAAGAGACCCAGTACTTC,CASSSQQETQYF
NA,NA,TRBJ2-3,TRBV30,TGTGCCTTCTCCTGGGGCGGAACCCGAGATACGCAGTATTTT,CAFSWGGTRDTQYF
NA,TRBD2,TRBJ2-5,TRBV9,TGTGCCAGCGCGCCACTAGCGGAAGAGACCCAGTACTTC,CASAPLAEETQYF
NA,TRBD1,TRBJ2-7,TRBV2,TGTGCCAGCACGGAGAGAGGGGACAGCTCCCTCGACGAGCAGTACTTC,CASTERGDSSLDEQYF
NA,TRBD2,TRBJ2-1,TRBV29-1,TGCAGCGTCCCAAGCGGGAGTAGCTCCTACAATGAGCAGTTCTTC,CSVPSGSSSYNEQFF
once,TRBD2,TRBJ2-7,TRBV5-1,TGCGCCAGCAGCTTAAACGGCGGGAGAACGGGCGAGCAGTACTTC,CASSLNGGRTGEQYF
NA,NA,TRBJ2-1,TRBV7-2,TGTGCCAGCAGCTCTAGTGGGGCAGGGGGGCATCATGAGCAGTTCTTC,CASSSSGAGGHHEQFF
NA,TRBD1,TRBJ1-2,TRBV30,TGTGCCTGGGCGACAGGGGGGTATGGTGGCTACACCTTC,CAWATGGYGGYTF
few,NA,TRBJ2-3,TRBV4-2,TGTGCCAGCAGCCAACTAGGGGCTGAGGATACGCAGTATTTT,CASSQLGAEDTQYF
NA,NA,TRBJ1-2,TRBV12-5,TGTGCTAGTGGTTTCGCGCCAGTCACAGGGTGGGAGGGCTACACCTTC,CASGFAPVTGWEGYTF
NA,NA,TRBJ1-1,TRBV7-9,TGTGCCAGCAGCCTGGCCCTGAACACTGAAGCTTTCTTT,CASSLALNTEAFF
NA,TRBD2,TRBJ2-3,TRBV5-1,TGCGCCAGCAGCTCGACTAGCGGGGGTAGCACAGATACGCAGTATTTT,CASSSTSGGSTDTQYF
NA,NA,TRBJ2-1,TRBV7-9,TGTGCCAGCATCCTCGGCACTAGCCACAATGAGCAGTTCTTC,CASILGTSHNEQFF
NA,NA,TRBJ2-5,TRBV7-9,TGTGCCAGCAGCCGAACTGCTGGGGGCCCACGGGGAGAGACCCAGTACTTC,CASSRTAGGPRGETQYF
NA,TRBD2,TRBJ2-3,TRBV28,TGTGCCAGCAGTTACCAGGGAGGGACGCAGTATTTT,CASSYQGGTQYF
NA,NA,TRBJ1-4,TRBV29-1,TGCAGCGTTGAACCGATCCAGGGGGAAAAACTGTTTTTT,CSVEPIQGEKLFF
NA,NA,TRBJ1-1,TRBV7-9,TGTGCCAGCAGCTTAGCCCTAGGGGCAGTGAACACTGAAGCTTTCTTT,CASSLALGAVNTEAFF
once,NA,TRBJ2-1,TRBV29-1,TGCAGCGTTTCGGTAACAGCTACCATCTCCTACAATGAGCAGTTCTTC,CSVSVTATISYNEQFF
NA,NA,TRBJ1-6,TRBV2,TGTGCCAGCAGTGACAACTATAATTCACCCCTCCACTTT,CASSDNYNSPLHF
NA,NA,TRBJ2-5,TRBV6-1,TGTGCCAGCAGTGAAAAGGGTCAGGGATGGGAGACCCAGTACTTC,CASSEKGQGWETQYF